These 24 T cell receptor beta chains were sequenced from one sample in a study of blood T cell repertoires in COVID-19. Measured with immunoSEQ multiplex PCR; TCRdb has only the in-frame clones, and not every one. In the table there are approximately 250,000 clones, 86% of which are singletons. Sequenced sample: peripheral blood. The receptor set was obtained from a man younger than 35 with active or convalescent COVID-19.

Concerning this clone itself: At one end, the junction sequence differs from germline, possibly due to a read error. The chain carries TRBV7-2 and TRBJ1-1, with D tentatively TRBD1 (5 bases). The CDR3 runs 15 residues. The germline V gene encodes CDR1 SGHTA and CDR2 FQGNSA. The CDR3 loop reads CASILSPRGFTEAFF. The CDR3 DNA reads TGTGCCAGCATCTTATCCCCTCGGGGGTTCACTGAAGCTTTCTTT.

The chain uses TRBV7-2 and TRBJ2-7; TRBD2 agrees at 9 bases. The CDR3 covers 16 residues. After removal of 5 bases from V and 6 bases from J, the junction contained 14 bases not matched to a gene. Germline loops: CDR1 SGHTA, CDR2 FQGNSA. The CDR3, as DNA: TGTGCCAGCAGCGACCGGCCCCTAGCGGGATCGGGCGAGCAGTACTTC. This codes for CASSDRPLAGSGEQYF.

With regard to this clone: A junction boundary mismatches the germline segment, possibly from a read error. The V and J genes are TRBV14 and TRBJ1-1; 7 bases align to TRBD1. Germline values: CDR1 SGHDN, CDR2 FVKESK. The CDR3 loop spans 13 amino acids. CDR3 in amino acids: CASSRDSGHARNF. The CDR3 DNA reads as TGTGCCAGCAGCCGGGACAGCGGACACGCTAGGAACTTT.

The V and J genes are TRBV28 and TRBJ2-2, with D possibly TRBD2 on 6 matching bases. The CDR3 contains 13 residues. V lost 11 bases, J lost 3 bases, and 13 bases lay in between. In germline, CDR1 is MDHEN, CDR2 SYDVKM. CDR3 residues: CAVRREDTGELFF. CDR3 in DNA: TGTGCCGTTCGGAGGGAGGACACCGGGGAGCTGTTTTTT.

This rearrangement joins TRBV2 to TRBJ2-5, with D uncertain. Germline CDR1 is SNHLY and CDR2 is FYNNEI. Deletions cut 0 bases from V and 5 bases from J, with 13 bases between. The CDR3 loop spans 15 amino acids. The CDR3 spells CASSEASVGSETQYF. The CDR3 DNA sequence: TGTGCCAGCAGTGAAGCCTCGGTCGGTTCTGAGACCCAGTACTTC. Drawing the rest from reference TRBV2 and TRBJ2-5, the complete variable domain is EPEVTQTPSHQVTQMGQEVILRCVPISNHLYFYWYRQILGQKVEFLVSFYNNEISEKSEIFDDQFSVERPDGSNFTLKIRSTKLEDSAMYFCASSEASVGSETQYFGPGTRLLVL.

V and J are TRBV30 and TRBJ2-5; 8 bases agree with TRBD2. CDR1 and CDR2 (germline): GTSNPN, SVGIG (reference sequence). V lost 3 bases, J lost 2 bases, and 23 bases stayed unmatched. The CDR3 has 20 residues. The CDR3 region is CAWRVPLSSGSLRGQETQYF. In nucleotides, the CDR3 is TGTGCCTGGAGGGTTCCCCTTTCGAGCGGGAGTTTAAGGGGGCAAGAGACCCAGTACTTC.

The rearrangement links TRBV4-2 to TRBJ1-5; TRBD1 might be the D (6 bases). The CDR3 loop spans 17 amino acids. Germline values: CDR1 LGHNA, CDR2 YNFKEQ. Trimming stripped 4 bases from V and 1 base from J, with 17 bases between. The CDR3 coding sequence is TGTGCCAGCAGCCCTCAGTCGACAGGTAACAGCAATCAGCCCCAGCATTTT. Translating it yields CASSPQSTGNSNQPQHF.

This chain uses TRBV7-2 with TRBJ1-1; D might be TRBD1 (6 bases). CDR3 length: 13 amino acids. Germline lookup yields CDR1 SGHTA and CDR2 FQGNSA. Trimming took 1 base from V and 6 from J, leaving 9 bases between them. The CDR3 protein is CASSLVRGAEAFF. The CDR3 coding sequence is TGTGCCAGCAGCTTAGTCAGGGGTGCTGAAGCTTTCTTT.

The chain uses TRBV2 and TRBJ2-3, with D possibly matching TRBD1 (6 bases). This CDR3 spans 13 amino acids. Trimming removed 9 bases from V and 2 bases from J, with 12 bases in between. CDR1 and CDR2 (germline): SNHLY, FYNNEI. CDR3 sequence (DNA): TGTGCCAGAAACAGGGACCACACAGATACGCAGTATTTT. Translated, it gives CARNRDHTDTQYF.

This clone was seen once. The rearrangement links TRBV7-2 to TRBJ2-1, with 7 bases that match TRBD1. V trimming: 4 bases; J trimming: 9 bases; junction bases outside the gene matches: 6. This CDR3 is built from 13 residues. Germline CDR1 and CDR2: SGHTA and FQGNSA. The CDR3 loop is CASSSDRDGEQFF. CDR3 in DNA: TGTGCCAGCAGCTCCGACAGGGACGGTGAGCAGTTCTTC.

This clone is a singleton in its sample. V gene TRBV5-6 combines with J gene TRBJ1-1; TRBD1 agrees at 8 bases. J lost 4 bases, V lost 4 bases, and 21 bases had no gene match. From germline, CDR1 is SGHDT and CDR2 YYEEEE. The CDR3 sequence is 19 residues long. The CDR3 sequence: CASSRYGGFGQGRSTEAFF. In DNA form, the CDR3 reads TGTGCCAGCAGCCGATACGGGGGATTTGGACAGGGTAGAAGCACTGAAGCTTTCTTT.

This chain links TRBV4-3 with TRBJ1-2; 7 bases are a match to TRBD1. The V and J ends lost 4 bases and 4 bases, in that order; junction bases with no gene match: 6. Germline-derived CDR1 and CDR2 are LGHNA and YSLEER. The CDR3 extends over 14 amino acids. The CDR3 DNA reads as TGCGCCAGCAGCCCCCAGGGGGAGAGCTATGGCTACACCTTC. Translated, it gives CASSPQGESYGYTF.

The V gene is TRBV13, the J gene TRBJ1-1, with D unresolved. CDR1 and CDR2 (germline): PRHDT, FYEKMQ (reference sequence). The CDR3 extends over 12 amino acids. Trimming pared 6 bases from V and 4 bases from J, leaving 9 bases between. CDR3 bases: TGTGCCAGCAGAGGACTGAGCACTGAAGCTTTCTTT. Encoded protein: CASRGLSTEAFF. Based on the CDR3 plus reference TRBV13 and TRBJ1-1, the full variable domain is AAGVIQSPRHLIKEKRETATLKCYPIPRHDTVYWYQQGPGQDPQFLISFYEKMQSDKGSIPDRFSAQQFSDYHSELNMSSLELGDSALYFCASRGLSTEAFFGQGTRLTVV.

The chain uses TRBV2 and TRBJ1-5, with a weak D call TRBD1 (5 bases). The CDR3 spans 13 residues. Germline lookup yields CDR1 SNHLY and CDR2 FYNNEI. The ends were cut back, 5 bases at V and 3 bases at J, with 8 bases in the middle. The chain's CDR3 is CASSPGSNQPQHF. In DNA form, the CDR3 reads TGTGCCAGCAGTCCAGGGTCCAATCAGCCCCAGCATTTT. The whole variable domain, filled in from reference TRBV2 and TRBJ1-5, reads EPEVTQTPSHQVTQMGQEVILRCVPISNHLYFYWYRQILGQKVEFLVSFYNNEISEKSEIFDDQFSVERPDGSNFTLKIRSTKLEDSAMYFCASSPGSNQPQHFGDGTRLSIL.

This chain links TRBV4-3 with TRBJ2-1, with 8 bases that match TRBD2. The CDR3 has 17 residues. The germline CDR1 and CDR2 sequences are LGHNA and YSLEER. The trim removed 4 bases at V and 0 bases at J, leaving 8 bases unmatched. As DNA, the CDR3 is TGCGCCAGCAGCCCTAGAGCAAGCGGGAGCTCCTACAATGAGCAGTTCTTC. Amino acid sequence: CASSPRASGSSYNEQFF.

V usage is TRBV6-1 and J usage is TRBJ1-5; D is unresolved. The CDR3 consists of 16 residues. Trimming removed 1 base from V and 1 base from J, with 11 bases in between. Germline CDR1 and CDR2: MNHNS and SASEGT. The DNA of the CDR3 is TGTGCCAGCAGTGAAGTCAGACTTACGAGCAATCAGCCCCAGCATTTT. It yields the protein CASSEVRLTSNQPQHF.

This clone came up once. The chain joins TRBV2 to TRBJ1-2; D not resolved. The CDR3 extends over 13 amino acids. Per germline, CDR1 SNHLY and CDR2 FYNNEI. V was clipped by 8 bases and J by 0 bases, with 10 bases between them. CDR3 region: CASRKGANYGYTF. CDR3 DNA sequence: TGTGCCAGCCGGAAAGGAGCTAACTATGGCTACACCTTC.

CDR3 DNA sequence: TGCGCCAGCAGCTTTGAGGGGGCTGGATCACCCCTCCACTTT. Translated: CASSFEGAGSPLHF. The chain carries TRBV5-1 and TRBJ1-6; 7 nucleotides agree with TRBD1. The CDR3 is 14 residues long. CDR1 SGHRS and CDR2 YFSETQ come from the germline V gene. V trimming: 2 bases; J trimming: 10 bases; junction bases outside the gene matches: 6.

The V gene is TRBV27, the J gene TRBJ2-7; D may be TRBD2 (6 bases). Germline loops: CDR1 MNHEY, CDR2 SMNVEV (reference sequence). With 6 bases removed from V and 0 bases from J, the gap between germline ends came to 9 bases. The CDR3 length is 13 residues. The CDR3 DNA follows: TGTGCCAGCAGGCCGGGACTCTCCTACGAGCAGTACTTC. Protein sequence: CASRPGLSYEQYF.

This chain connects TRBV29-1 to TRBJ1-2; weak D call: TRBD1 (6 bases). Germline V CDR1 and CDR2: SQVTM, ANQGSEA. V lost 3 bases and J lost 6, with 8 bases in between. The CDR3 sequence is 11 residues long. The CDR3 protein is CSVDGGNGYTF. The CDR3 nucleotides read TGCAGCGTTGATGGGGGCAATGGCTACACCTTC. The full variable domain, with the rest looked up from reference TRBV29-1 and TRBJ1-2, is SAVISQKPSRDICQRGTSLTIQCQVDSQVTMMFWYRQQPGQSLTLIATANQGSEATYESGFVIDKFPISRPNLTFSTLTVSNMSPEDSSIYLCSVDGGNGYTFGSGTRLTVV.

This clone was recorded only once. This chain uses TRBV6-5 with TRBJ2-1; 9 bases match TRBD2. J lost 7 bases, V lost 2 bases, and 6 bases had no gene match. Looked up from germline, CDR1 is MNHEY and CDR2 is SVGAGI. This CDR3 is built from 15 residues. As DNA, the CDR3 is TGTGCCAGCAGTTACGGCGGGGGGGCATGGAATGAGCAGTTCTTC. It encodes CASSYGGGAWNEQFF.

The chain couples TRBV29-1 to TRBJ2-7; TRBD1 aligns across 8 bases. This CDR3 region has 13 residues. In germline, CDR1 is SQVTM, CDR2 ANQGSEA. V trimming: 3 bases; J trimming: 6 bases; junction bases outside the gene matches: 7. Written as DNA, the CDR3 is TGCAGCGTTGATAGACAGGGGTCTGGCGAGCAGTACTTC. Translated, it gives CSVDRQGSGEQYF.

The V and J genes are TRBV9 and TRBJ2-1; a possible D gene is TRBD2 (6 bases). The germline gives CDR1 SGDLS, CDR2 YYNGEE. V was pared by 1 base and J by 3 bases, with 11 bases between. The CDR3 totals 15 residues. CDR3 bases: TGTGCCAGCAGCGTATCGGGAGCGGACTACAATGAGCAGTTCTTC. Translation: CASSVSGADYNEQFF.

The genes are TRBV4-2 and TRBJ2-2; 7 nucleotides agree with TRBD2. The ends lost 0 bases at V and 2 bases at J; junction bases unmatched: 3. CDR3 size: 16 residues. Germline CDR1 is LGHNA and CDR2 is YNFKEQ. In DNA form, the CDR3 reads TGTGCCAGCAGCCAAGACAGCGGGATAAACACCGGGGAGCTGTTTTTT. It encodes CASSQDSGINTGELFF.